This T cell receptor beta chain was recovered during a study of Ad26.COV2.S vaccination and SARS-CoV-2 variants. Treatment in this sample: about 20 received Ad26.COV2.S at low or high dose, single or two shots; 5 received placebo; per-sample allocation not given. At day 63 after the first vaccine or placebo injection, samples were drawn. At a Boston site, the person donating was an adult of 18-55 years. In the vaccine, an Ad26 vector expressed the SARS-CoV-2 spike of the Wuhan strain. Measured with immunoSEQ multiplex PCR; TCRdb has only the in-frame clones, and not every one. The table shows 440,000 or so clones, with less than 95% occurring only once. CDR1 SGHVS and CDR2 FQNEAQ come from the germline V gene. The CDR3 extends over 13 amino acids. Between the trimmed V and J ends, which lost 3 bases and 0 bases, there was a span of 6 bases.

The V and J genes are TRBV7-8 and TRBJ2-7, with TRBD2 as a possible D gene (5 bases). The sequence came from a person aged 18-60 years who received the Ad26.COV2.S COVID-19 vaccine or a placebo. Source: peripheral blood, taken in a trial of Ad26.COV2.S vaccine versus placebo. CDR3 region: CASSFGGSYEQYF. Here the CDR3 DNA reads TGTGCCAGCAGCTTCGGAGGCTCCTACGAGCAGTACTTC.